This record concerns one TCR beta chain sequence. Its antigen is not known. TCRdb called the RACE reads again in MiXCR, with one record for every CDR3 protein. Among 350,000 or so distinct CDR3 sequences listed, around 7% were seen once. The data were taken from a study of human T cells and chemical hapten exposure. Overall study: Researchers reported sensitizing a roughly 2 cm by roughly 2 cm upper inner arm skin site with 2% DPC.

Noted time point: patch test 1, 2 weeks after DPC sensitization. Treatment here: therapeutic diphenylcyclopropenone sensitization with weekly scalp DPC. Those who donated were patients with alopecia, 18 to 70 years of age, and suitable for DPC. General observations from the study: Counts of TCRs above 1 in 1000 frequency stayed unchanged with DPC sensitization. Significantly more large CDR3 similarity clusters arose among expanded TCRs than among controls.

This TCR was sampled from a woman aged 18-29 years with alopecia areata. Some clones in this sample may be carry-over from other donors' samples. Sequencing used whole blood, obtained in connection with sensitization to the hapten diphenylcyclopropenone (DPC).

The CDR3 coding sequence is TGTGCCTCGTGGCAGGGCGGAGGAAACACCATATATTTT. Translating gives CASWQGGGNTIYF. V usage is TRBV10-3 and J usage is TRBJ1-3, with TRBD1 as a possible D gene (5 bases). The CDR3 covers 13 residues. Germline assignment: CDR1 ENHRY and CDR2 SYGVKD. Trimming stripped 11 bases from V and 4 bases from J, with 15 bases between.